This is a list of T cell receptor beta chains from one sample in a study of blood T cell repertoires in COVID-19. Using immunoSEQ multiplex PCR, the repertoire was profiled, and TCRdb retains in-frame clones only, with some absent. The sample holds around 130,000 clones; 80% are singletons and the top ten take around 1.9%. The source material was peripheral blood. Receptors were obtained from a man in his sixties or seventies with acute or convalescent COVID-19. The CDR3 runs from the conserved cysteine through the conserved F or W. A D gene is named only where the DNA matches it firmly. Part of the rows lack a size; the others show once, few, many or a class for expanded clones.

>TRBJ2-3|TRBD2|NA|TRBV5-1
CASSYGGGVLTDTQYF
TGCGCCAGCAGCTACGGCGGGGGGGTTCTCACAGATACGCAGTATTTT
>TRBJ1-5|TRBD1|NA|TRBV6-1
CASSEVQGAGQPQHF
TGTGCCAGCAGTGAAGTACAGGGGGCAGGTCAGCCCCAGCATTTT
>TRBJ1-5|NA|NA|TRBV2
CASSSQGPGNQPQHF
TGTGCCAGCAGTTCCCAGGGTCCCGGCAATCAGCCCCAGCATTTT
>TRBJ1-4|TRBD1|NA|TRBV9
CASSASGQTNEKLFF
TGTGCCAGCAGCGCCTCGGGACAGACGAATGAAAAACTGTTTTTT
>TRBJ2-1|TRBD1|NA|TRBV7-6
CASSLGGQLPNEQFF
TGTGCCAGCAGCTTAGGGGGACAGCTCCCTAATGAGCAGTTCTTC
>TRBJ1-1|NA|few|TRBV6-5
CASGTLSHLNTEAFF
TGTGCCAGCGGTACATTATCACACCTGAACACTGAAGCTTTCTTT
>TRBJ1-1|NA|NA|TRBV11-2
CASSQYTEAFF
TGTGCCAGCAGCCAGTACACTGAAGCTTTCTTT
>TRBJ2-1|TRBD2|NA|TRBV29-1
CSVAPSGGYNEQFF
TGCAGCGTTGCCCCTAGCGGGGGATACAATGAGCAGTTCTTC
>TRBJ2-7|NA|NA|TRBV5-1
CASSPFGSYEQYF
TGCGCCAGCAGCCCGTTCGGCTCCTACGAGCAGTACTTC
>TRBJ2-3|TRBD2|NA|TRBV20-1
CSASLLAGTRHTQYF
TGCAGTGCTAGTTTACTAGCGGGGACGCGGCATACGCAGTATTTT
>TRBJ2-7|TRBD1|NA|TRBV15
CATSRVARGLAEQYF
TGTGCCACCAGCAGAGTGGCCAGGGGGCTGGCGGAGCAGTACTTC
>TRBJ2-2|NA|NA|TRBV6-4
CASSDSSGSGELFF
TGTGCCAGCAGTGACTCGTCGGGGTCCGGGGAGCTGTTTTTT
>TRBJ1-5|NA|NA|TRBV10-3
CAISEYGENSNQPQHF
TGTGCCATCAGTGAGTATGGTGAGAATAGCAATCAGCCCCAGCATTTT
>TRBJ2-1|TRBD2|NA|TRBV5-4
CASSLGTSFYNEQFF
TGTGCCAGCAGCTTGGGGACTAGCTTCTACAATGAGCAGTTCTTC
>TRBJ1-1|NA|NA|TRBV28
CASRLNWAEAFF
TGTGCCAGCAGACTAAACTGGGCTGAAGCTTTCTTT
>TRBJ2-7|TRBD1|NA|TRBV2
CATRPGQGVHEQYF
TGTGCCACCCGCCCCGGACAGGGAGTCCACGAGCAGTACTTC
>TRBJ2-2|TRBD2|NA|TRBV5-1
CASSLALAGTGELFF
TGCGCCAGCAGCTTGGCTCTAGCGGGCACCGGGGAGCTGTTTTTT
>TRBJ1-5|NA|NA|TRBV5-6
CASSRDRPNHGNRNQPQHF
TGTGCCAGCAGCAGAGACAGGCCAAATCACGGAAATCGCAATCAGCCCCAGCATTTT
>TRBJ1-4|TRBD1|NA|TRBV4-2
CASSQEQDRGNEKLFF
TGTGCCAGCAGCCAAGAACAGGACAGGGGTAATGAAAAACTGTTTTTT
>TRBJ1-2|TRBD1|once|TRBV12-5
CASARQGNYGYTF
TGTGCTAGTGCGAGACAGGGTAACTATGGCTACACCTTC
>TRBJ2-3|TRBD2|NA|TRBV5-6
CASSLLAGAFTDTQYF
TGTGCCAGCAGCTTGTTAGCGGGGGCATTCACAGATACGCAGTATTTT
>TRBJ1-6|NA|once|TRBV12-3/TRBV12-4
CASSSRNSPLHF
TGTGCCAGCAGTTCGAGGAATTCACCCCTCCACTTT
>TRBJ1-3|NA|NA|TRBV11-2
CASSVTDGNTIYF
TGTGCCAGCAGCGTGACAGATGGAAACACCATATATTTT
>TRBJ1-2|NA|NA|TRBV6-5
CAGLQDANYGYTF
TGTGCCGGACTACAGGACGCTAACTATGGCTACACCTTC
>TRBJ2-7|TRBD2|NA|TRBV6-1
CASSARAGTSVYEQYF
TGTGCCAGCAGTGCTCGGGCCGGGACTAGCGTCTACGAGCAGTACTTC